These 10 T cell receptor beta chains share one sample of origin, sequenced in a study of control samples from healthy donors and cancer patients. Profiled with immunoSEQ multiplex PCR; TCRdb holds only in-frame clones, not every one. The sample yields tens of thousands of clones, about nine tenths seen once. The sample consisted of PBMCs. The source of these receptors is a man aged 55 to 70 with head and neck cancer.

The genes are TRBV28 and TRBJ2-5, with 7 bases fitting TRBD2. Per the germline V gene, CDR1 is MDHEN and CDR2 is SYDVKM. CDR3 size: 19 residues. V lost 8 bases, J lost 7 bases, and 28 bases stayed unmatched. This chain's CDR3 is CASSLAQPYRDYLGRTQYF. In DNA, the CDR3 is TGTGCCAGCTCCCTAGCCCAACCTTATCGGGACTACTTAGGGAGGACCCAGTACTTC.

Written as DNA, the CDR3 is TGTGCCAGCAGCTTATTCCGGAGCTATGGCTACACCTTC. The encoded protein is CASSLFRSYGYTF. The J gene is TRBJ1-2, the V gene TRBV13; D is ambiguous. This CDR3 comprises 13 residues. Germline CDR1 reads PRHDT; CDR2 reads FYEKMQ (reference sequence). V lost 2 bases to trimming and J lost 4 bases, with 8 bases between them.

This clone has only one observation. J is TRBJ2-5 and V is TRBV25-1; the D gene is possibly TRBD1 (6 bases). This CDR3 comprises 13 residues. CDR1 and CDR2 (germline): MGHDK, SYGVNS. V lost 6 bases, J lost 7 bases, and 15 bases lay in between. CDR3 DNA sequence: TGTGCCAGCAGCAGGGACACCACGGGGACCCAGTACTTC. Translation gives CASSRDTTGTQYF.

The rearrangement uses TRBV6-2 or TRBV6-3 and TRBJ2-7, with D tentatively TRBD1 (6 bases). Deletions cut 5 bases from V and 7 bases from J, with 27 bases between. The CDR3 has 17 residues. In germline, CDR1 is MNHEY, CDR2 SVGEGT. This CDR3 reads CASSLLLTGIERSEQYF. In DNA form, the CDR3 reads TGTGCCAGCAGTCTCCTTTTAACAGGGATTGAAAGGAGTGAGCAGTACTTC.

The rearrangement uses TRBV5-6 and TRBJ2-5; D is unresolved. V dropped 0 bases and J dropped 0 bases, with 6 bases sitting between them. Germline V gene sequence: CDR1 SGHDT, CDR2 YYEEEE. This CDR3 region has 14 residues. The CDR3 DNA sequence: TGTGCCAGCAGCTTGGTGGGCAACCAAGAGACCCAGTACTTC. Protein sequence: CASSLVGNQETQYF.

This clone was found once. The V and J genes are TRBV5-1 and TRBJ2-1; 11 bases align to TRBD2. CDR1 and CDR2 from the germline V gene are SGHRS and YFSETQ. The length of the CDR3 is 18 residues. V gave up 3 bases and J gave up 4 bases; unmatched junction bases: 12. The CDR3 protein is CASSSGLAGGRRYNEQFF. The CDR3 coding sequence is TGCGCCAGCAGCTCGGGGCTAGCGGGGGGCCGCCGTTACAATGAGCAGTTCTTC.

The CDR3 sequence: CASSLFGGRNQPQHF. In nucleotides, the CDR3 is TGTGCCAGCAGTCTATTTGGCGGTCGCAATCAGCCCCAGCATTTT. This chain uses TRBV27 with TRBJ1-5; D is ambiguous. The germline gives CDR1 MNHEY, CDR2 SMNVEV (reference sequence). V dropped 5 bases and J dropped 2 bases, with 13 bases sitting between them. The CDR3 sequence is 15 residues long.

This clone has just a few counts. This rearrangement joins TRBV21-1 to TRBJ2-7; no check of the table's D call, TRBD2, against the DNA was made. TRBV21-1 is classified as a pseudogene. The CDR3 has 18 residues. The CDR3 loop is CASSKEYGAGGPSYEQYF. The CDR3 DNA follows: TGTGCCAGCAGCAAAGAGTACGGGGCGGGAGGGCCCTCGTACGAGCAGTACTTC.

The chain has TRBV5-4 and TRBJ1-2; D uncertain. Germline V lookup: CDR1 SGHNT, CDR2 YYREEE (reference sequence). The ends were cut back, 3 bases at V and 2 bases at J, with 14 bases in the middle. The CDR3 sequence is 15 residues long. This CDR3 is CASSSWGRLNYGYTF. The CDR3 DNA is TGTGCCAGCAGCTCTTGGGGAAGGCTCAACTATGGCTACACCTTC.

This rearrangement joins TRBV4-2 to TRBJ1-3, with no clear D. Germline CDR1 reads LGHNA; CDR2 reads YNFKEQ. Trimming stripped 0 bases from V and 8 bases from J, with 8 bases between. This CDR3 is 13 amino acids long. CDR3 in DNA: TGTGCCAGCAGCCAAGAACGACTAGACACCATATATTTT. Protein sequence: CASSQERLDTIYF.